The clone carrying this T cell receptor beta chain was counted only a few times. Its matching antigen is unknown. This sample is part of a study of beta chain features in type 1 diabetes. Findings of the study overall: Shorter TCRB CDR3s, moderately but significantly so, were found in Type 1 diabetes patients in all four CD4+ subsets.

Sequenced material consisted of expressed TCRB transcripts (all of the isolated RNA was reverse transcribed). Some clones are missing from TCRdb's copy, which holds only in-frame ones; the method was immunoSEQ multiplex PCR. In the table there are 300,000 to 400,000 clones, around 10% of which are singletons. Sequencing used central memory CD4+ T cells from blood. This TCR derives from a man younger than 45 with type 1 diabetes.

The CDR3 protein is CASSVAPFRDEQFF. The DNA for the CDR3 is TGTGCCAGCAGCGTAGCTCCGTTTCGGGATGAGCAGTTCTTC. The gene calls are TRBV9 and TRBJ2-1; no firm D call. Trimming took off 0 bases at V and 8 bases at J, with 12 bases between the two ends. Germline V CDR1 and CDR2: SGDLS, YYNGEE. This CDR3 is built from 14 residues.